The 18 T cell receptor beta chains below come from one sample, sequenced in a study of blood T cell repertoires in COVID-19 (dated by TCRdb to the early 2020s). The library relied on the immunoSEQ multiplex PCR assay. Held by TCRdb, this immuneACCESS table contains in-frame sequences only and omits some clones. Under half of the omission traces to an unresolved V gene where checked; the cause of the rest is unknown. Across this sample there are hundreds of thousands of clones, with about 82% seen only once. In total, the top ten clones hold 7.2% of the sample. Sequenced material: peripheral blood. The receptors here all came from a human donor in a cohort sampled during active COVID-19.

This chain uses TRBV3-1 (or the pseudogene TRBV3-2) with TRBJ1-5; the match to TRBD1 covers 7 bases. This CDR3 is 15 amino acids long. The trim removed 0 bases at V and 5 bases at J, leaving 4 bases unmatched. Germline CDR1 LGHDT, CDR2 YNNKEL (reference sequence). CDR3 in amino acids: CASSQDGGGYQPQHF. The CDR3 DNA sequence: TGTGCCAGCAGCCAAGATGGAGGGGGCTATCAGCCCCAGCATTTT.

In DNA, the CDR3 is TGTGCCAGCAGTTCCTTCGTTTCGAACACTGAAGCTTTCTTT. It codes for CASSSFVSNTEAFF. The chain recombines TRBV27 with TRBJ1-1; D unclear. The CDR3 is made up of 14 amino acids. Germline-derived CDR1 and CDR2 are MNHEY and SMNVEV (reference sequence). V lost 4 bases and J 1 base, leaving 10 bases between the germline ends.

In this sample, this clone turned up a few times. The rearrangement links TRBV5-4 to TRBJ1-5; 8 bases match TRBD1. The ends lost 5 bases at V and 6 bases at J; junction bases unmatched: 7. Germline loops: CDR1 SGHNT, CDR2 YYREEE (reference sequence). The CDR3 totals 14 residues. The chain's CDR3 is CASSSGGAGQPQHF. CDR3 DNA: TGTGCCAGCAGTTCAGGGGGCGCGGGTCAGCCCCAGCATTTT. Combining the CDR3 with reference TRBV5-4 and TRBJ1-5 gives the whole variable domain ETGVTQSPTHLIKTRGQQVTLRCSSQSGHNTVSWYQQALGQGPQFIFQYYREEENGRGNFPPRFSGLQFPNYSSELNVNALELDDSALYLCASSSGGAGQPQHFGDGTRLSIL.

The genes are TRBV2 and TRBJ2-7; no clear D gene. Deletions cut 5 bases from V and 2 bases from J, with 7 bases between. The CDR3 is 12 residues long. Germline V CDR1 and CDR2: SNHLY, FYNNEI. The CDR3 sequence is CASSYRAYEQYF. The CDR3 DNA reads TGTGCCAGCAGTTACAGAGCCTACGAGCAGTACTTC. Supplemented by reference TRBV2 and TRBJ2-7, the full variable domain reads EPEVTQTPSHQVTQMGQEVILRCVPISNHLYFYWYRQILGQKVEFLVSFYNNEISEKSEIFDDQFSVERPDGSNFTLKIRSTKLEDSAMYFCASSYRAYEQYFGPGTRLTVT.

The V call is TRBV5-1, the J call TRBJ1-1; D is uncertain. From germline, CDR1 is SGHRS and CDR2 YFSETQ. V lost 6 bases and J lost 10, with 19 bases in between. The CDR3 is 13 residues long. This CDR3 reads CASTTQAGESAFF. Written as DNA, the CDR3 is TGCGCCAGCACGACCCAGGCCGGGGAATCAGCTTTCTTT.

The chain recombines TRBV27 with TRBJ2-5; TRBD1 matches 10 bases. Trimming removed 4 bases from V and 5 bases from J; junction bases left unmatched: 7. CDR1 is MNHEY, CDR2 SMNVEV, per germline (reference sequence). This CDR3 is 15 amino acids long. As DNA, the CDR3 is TGTGCCAGCAGTTCCGGGACAGGGGCTCGGGAGACCCAGTACTTC. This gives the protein CASSSGTGARETQYF.

The CDR3 DNA reads TGTGCCAGCAGTTCCGACATGCTATGGTCACCCCTCCACTTT. As protein: CASSSDMLWSPLHF. The chain combines TRBV28 with TRBJ1-6, with unresolved D. Germline CDR1 reads MDHEN; CDR2 reads SYDVKM. Trimming stripped 4 bases from V and 10 bases from J, with 14 bases between. The CDR3 covers 14 residues.

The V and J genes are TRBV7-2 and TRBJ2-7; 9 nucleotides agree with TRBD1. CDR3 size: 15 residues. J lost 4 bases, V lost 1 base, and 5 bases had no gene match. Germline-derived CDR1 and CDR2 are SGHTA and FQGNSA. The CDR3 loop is CASSLGGQGWYEQYF. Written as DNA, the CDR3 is TGTGCCAGCAGCTTAGGGGGACAGGGCTGGTACGAGCAGTACTTC.

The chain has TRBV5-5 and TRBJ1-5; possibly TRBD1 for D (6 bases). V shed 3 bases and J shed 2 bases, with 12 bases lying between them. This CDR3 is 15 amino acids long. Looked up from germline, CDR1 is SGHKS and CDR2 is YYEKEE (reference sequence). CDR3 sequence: CASSSFTGRNQPQHF. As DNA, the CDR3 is TGTGCCAGCAGCTCCTTTACAGGGCGCAATCAGCCCCAGCATTTT.

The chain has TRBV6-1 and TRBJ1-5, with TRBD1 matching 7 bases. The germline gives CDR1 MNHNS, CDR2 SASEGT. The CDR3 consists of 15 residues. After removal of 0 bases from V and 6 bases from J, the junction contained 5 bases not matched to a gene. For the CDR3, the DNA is TGTGCCAGCAGTGAAGCGCTTCAGGGGGGTCAGCCCCAGCATTTT. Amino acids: CASSEALQGGQPQHF.

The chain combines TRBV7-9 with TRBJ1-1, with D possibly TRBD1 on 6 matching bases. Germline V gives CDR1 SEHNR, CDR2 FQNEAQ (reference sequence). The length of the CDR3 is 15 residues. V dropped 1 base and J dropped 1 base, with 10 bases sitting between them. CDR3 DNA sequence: TGTGCCAGCAGCTTAGTCACAGGGCCGAACACTGAAGCTTTCTTT. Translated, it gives CASSLVTGPNTEAFF.

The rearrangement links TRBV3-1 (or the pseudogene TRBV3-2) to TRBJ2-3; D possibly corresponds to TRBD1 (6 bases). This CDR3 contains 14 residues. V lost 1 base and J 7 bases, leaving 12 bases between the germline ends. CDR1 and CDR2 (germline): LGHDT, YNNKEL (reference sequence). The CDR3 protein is CASSQAQGANTQYF. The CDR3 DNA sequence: TGTGCCAGCAGCCAAGCACAGGGAGCAAATACGCAGTATTTT.

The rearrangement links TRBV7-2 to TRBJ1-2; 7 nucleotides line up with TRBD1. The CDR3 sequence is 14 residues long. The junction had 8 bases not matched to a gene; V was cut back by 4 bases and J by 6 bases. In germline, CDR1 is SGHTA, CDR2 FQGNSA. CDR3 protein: CASSSGQSKDGYTF. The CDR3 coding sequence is TGTGCCAGCAGCTCGGGACAGTCCAAAGATGGCTACACCTTC.

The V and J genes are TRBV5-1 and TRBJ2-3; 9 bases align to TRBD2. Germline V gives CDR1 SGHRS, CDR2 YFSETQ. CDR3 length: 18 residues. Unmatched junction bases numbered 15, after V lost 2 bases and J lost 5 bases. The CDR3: CASSLRSGGPSWIDTQYF. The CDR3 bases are TGCGCCAGCAGCTTACGCAGCGGGGGGCCGTCATGGATAGATACGCAGTATTTT.

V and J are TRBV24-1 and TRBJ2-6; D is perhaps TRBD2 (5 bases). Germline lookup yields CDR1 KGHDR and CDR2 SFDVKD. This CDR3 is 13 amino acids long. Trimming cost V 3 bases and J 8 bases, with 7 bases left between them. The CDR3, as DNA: TGTGCCACCAGTGATCGGGAACCCAACGTCCTGACTTTC. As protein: CATSDREPNVLTF.

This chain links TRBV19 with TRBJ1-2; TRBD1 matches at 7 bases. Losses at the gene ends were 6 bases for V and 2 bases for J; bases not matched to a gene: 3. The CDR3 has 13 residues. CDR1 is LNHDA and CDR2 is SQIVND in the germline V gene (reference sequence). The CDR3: CASRRGQNYGYTF. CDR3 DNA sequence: TGTGCCAGTAGGAGGGGACAGAACTATGGCTACACCTTC.

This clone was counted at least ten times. The DNA of the CDR3 is TGCGCCAGCAGTTTAATCAATGAGCAGTTCTTC. Protein sequence: CASSLINEQFF. V is TRBV10-2 and J is TRBJ2-1; no reliable D call. Germline V gene data show CDR1 as WSHSY and CDR2 as SAAADI. Trimming took off 5 bases at V and 6 bases at J, with 5 bases between the two ends. The CDR3 spans 11 residues.

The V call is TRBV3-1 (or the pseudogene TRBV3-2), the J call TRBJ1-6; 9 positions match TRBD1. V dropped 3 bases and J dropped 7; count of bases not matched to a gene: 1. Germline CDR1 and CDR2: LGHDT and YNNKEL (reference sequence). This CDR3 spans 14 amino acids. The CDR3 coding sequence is TGTGCCAGCAGCCACGGGACAGGGAATTCACCCCTCCACTTT. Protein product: CASSHGTGNSPLHF.